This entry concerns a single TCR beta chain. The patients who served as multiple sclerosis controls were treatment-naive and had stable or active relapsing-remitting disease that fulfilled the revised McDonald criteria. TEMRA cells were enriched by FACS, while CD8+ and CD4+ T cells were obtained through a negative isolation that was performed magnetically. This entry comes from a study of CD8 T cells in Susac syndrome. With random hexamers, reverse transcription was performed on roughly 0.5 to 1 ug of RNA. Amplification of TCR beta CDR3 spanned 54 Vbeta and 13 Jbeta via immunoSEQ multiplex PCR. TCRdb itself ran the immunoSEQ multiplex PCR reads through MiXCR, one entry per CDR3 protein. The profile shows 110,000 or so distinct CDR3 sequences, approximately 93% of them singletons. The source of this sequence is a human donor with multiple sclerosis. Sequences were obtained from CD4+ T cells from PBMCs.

This chain's CDR3 is CASSFHPVLRSYNEQFF. CDR3 nucleotide sequence: TGTGCCAGCAGTTTCCATCCAGTGCTACGCTCCTACAATGAGCAGTTCTTC. J is TRBJ2-1 and V is TRBV28; D is undetermined. This CDR3 is built from 17 residues. Germline assignment: CDR1 MDHEN and CDR2 SYDVKM. V shed 3 bases and J shed 0 bases, with 15 bases lying between them. The full variable domain, with the rest looked up from reference TRBV28 and TRBJ2-1, is DVKVTQSSRYLVKRTGEKVFLECVQDMDHENMFWYRQDPGLGLRLIYFSYDVKMKEKGDIPEGYSVSREKKERFSLILESASTNQTSMYLCASSFHPVLRSYNEQFFGPGTRLTVL.